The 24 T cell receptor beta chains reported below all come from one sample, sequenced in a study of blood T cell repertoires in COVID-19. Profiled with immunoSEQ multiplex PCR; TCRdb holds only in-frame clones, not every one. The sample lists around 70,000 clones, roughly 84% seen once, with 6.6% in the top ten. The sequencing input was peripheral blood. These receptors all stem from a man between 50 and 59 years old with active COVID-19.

In nucleotides, the CDR3 is TGCGCCAGCAGTCAATCGAGGAGCGGGAGGGCCCCGGATACGCAGTATTTT. Translation gives CASSQSRSGRAPDTQYF. J is TRBJ2-3 and V is TRBV23-1; 10 bases map to TRBD2. TRBV23-1 is classed as an ORF, of uncertain function. The junction had 9 bases not matched to a gene; V was cut back by 0 bases and J by 6 bases. CDR3 length equals 17 residues.

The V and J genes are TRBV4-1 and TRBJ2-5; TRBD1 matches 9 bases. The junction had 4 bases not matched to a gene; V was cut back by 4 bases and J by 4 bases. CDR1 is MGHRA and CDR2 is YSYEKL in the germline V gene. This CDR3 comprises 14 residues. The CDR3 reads CASSPRDRAETQYF. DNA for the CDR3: TGCGCCAGCAGCCCCCGGGACAGGGCAGAGACCCAGTACTTC.

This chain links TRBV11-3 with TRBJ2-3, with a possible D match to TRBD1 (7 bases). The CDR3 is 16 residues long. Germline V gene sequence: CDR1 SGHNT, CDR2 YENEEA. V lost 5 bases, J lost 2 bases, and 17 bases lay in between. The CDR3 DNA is TGTGCCAGCAGCCCTGGGTCCAGGGGGGACACAGATACGCAGTATTTT. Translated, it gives CASSPGSRGDTDTQYF.

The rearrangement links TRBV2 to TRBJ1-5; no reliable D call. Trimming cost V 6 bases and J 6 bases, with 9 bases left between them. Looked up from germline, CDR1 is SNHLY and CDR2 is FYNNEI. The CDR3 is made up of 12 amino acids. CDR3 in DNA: TGTGCCAGCAGCCAAACCGGTCAGCCCCAGCATTTT. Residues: CASSQTGQPQHF.

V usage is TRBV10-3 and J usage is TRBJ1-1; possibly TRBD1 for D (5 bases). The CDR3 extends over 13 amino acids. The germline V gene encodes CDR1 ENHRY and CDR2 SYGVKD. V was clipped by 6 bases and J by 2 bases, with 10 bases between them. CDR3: CAIRLTVNTEAFF. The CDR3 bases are TGTGCCATCAGACTGACAGTTAACACTGAAGCTTTCTTT.

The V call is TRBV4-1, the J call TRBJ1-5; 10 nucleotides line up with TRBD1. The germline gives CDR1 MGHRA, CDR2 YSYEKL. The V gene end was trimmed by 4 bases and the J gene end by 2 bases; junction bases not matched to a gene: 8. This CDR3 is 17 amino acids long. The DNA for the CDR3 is TGCGCCAGCAGCCGTATATACGGGACAGGGGGCAATCAGCCCCAGCATTTT. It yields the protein CASSRIYGTGGNQPQHF.

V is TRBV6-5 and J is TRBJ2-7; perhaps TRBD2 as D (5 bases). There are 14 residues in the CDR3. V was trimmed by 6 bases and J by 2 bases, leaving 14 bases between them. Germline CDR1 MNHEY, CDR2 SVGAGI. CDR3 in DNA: TGTGCCAGCAGCCGTGGGAGCGCCACCTACGAGCAGTACTTC. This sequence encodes CASSRGSATYEQYF.

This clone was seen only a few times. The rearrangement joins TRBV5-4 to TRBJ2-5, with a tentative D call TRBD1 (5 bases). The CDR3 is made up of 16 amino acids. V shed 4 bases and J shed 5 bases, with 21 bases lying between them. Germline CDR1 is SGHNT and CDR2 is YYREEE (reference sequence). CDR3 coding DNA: TGTGCCAGCAGCCCGGCTGGGGCCGTCCTTCGCGAGACCCAGTACTTC. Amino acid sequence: CASSPAGAVLRETQYF.

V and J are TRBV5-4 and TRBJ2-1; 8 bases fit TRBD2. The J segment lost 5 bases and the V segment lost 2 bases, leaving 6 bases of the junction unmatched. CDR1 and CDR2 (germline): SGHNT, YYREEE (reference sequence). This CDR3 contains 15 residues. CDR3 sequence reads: CASSLQGAGDNEQFF. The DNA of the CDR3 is TGTGCCAGCAGCTTACAGGGAGCGGGGGACAATGAGCAGTTCTTC.

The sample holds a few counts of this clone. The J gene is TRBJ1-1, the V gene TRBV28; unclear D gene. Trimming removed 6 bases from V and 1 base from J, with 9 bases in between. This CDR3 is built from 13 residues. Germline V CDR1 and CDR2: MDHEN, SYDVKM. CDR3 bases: TGTGCCAGCAGGATTACACCGAACACTGAAGCTTTCTTT. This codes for CASRITPNTEAFF.

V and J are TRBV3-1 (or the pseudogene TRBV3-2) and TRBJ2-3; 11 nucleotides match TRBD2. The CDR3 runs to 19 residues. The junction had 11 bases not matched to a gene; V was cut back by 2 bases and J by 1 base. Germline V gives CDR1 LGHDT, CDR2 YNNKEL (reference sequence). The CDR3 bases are TGTGCCAGCAGCCAATGGGGGACTAGCGGCGAAAAGGGCACAGATACGCAGTATTTT. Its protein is CASSQWGTSGEKGTDTQYF.

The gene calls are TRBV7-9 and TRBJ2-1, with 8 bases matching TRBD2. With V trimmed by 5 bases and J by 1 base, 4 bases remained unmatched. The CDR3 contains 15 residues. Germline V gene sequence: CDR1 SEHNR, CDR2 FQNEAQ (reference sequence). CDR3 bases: TGTGCCAGCAGCGTCGGGGGGGCATCCTACAATGAGCAGTTCTTC. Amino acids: CASSVGGASYNEQFF.

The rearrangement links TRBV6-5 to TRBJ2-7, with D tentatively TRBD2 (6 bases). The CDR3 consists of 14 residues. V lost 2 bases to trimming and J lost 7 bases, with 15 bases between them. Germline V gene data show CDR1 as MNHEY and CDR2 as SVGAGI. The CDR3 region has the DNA TGTGCCAGCAGTTACGTTCCGGGGGTGGGTGAGCAGTACTTC. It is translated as CASSYVPGVGEQYF.

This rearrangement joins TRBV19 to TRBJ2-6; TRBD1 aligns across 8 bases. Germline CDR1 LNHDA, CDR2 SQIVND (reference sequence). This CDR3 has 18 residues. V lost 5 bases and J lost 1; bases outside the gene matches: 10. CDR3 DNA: TGTGCCAGTAGTCAGAATTGGGGACAGGCGTCTGGGGCCAACGTCCTGACTTTC. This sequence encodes CASSQNWGQASGANVLTF.

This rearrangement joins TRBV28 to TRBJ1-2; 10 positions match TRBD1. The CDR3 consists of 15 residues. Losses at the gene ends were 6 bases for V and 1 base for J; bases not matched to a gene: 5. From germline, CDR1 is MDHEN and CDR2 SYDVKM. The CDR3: CASSPTGGGNYGYTF. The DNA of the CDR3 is TGTGCCAGCAGCCCGACAGGGGGCGGTAACTATGGCTACACCTTC.

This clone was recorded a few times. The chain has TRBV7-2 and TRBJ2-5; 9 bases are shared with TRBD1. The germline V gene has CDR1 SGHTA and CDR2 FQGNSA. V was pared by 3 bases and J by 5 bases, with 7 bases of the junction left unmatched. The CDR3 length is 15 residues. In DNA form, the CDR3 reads TGTGCCAGCAGCTTTAACACAGGGGGCGGGGAGACCCAGTACTTC. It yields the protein CASSFNTGGGETQYF.

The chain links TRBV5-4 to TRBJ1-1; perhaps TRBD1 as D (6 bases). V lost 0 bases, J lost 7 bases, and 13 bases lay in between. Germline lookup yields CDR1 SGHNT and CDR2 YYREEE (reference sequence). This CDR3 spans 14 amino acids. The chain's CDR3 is CASSLAGDAGEAFF. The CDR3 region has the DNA TGTGCCAGCAGCTTGGCAGGGGACGCAGGTGAAGCTTTCTTT.

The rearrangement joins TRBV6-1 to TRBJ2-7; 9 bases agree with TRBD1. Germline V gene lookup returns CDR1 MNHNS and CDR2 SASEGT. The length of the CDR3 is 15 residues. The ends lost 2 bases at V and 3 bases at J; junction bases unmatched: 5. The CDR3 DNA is TGTGCCAGCAGTGAAAACAGGGGGCTCGTCTACGAGCAGTACTTC. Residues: CASSENRGLVYEQYF.

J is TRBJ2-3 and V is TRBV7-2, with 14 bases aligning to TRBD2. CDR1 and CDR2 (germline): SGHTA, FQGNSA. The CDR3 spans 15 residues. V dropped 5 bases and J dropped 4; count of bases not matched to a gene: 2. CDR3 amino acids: CASSPGLAGADTQYF. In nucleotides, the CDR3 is TGTGCCAGCAGCCCGGGACTAGCGGGGGCAGATACGCAGTATTTT.

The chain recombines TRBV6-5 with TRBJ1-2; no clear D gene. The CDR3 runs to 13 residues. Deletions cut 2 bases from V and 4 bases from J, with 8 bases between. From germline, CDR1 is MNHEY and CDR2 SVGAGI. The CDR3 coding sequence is TGTGCCAGCAGTTACGGCCAGGCCTATGGCTACACCTTC. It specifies CASSYGQAYGYTF.

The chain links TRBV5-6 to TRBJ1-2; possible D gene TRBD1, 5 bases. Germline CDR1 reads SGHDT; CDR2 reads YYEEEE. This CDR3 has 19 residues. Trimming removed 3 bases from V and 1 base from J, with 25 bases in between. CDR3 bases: TGTGCCAGCAGCTATTCGGCCCCACGCAGGGTATCCTATAACTATGGCTACACCTTC. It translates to CASSYSAPRRVSYNYGYTF.

The CDR3 region is CASSERGGTDTQYF. In nucleotides, the CDR3 is TGTGCCAGCAGTGAGCGGGGGGGCACAGATACGCAGTATTTT. The gene calls are TRBV6-4 and TRBJ2-3; TRBD2 agrees at 8 bases. The germline gives CDR1 MRHNA, CDR2 SNTAGT. This CDR3 comprises 14 residues. Trimming removed 3 bases from V and 1 base from J; junction bases left unmatched: 0.

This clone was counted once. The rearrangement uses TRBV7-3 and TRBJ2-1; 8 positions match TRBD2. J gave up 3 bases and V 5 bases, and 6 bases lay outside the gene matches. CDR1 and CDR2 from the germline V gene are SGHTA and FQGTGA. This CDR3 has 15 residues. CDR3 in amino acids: CASSPLAGGYNEQFF. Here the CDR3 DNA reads TGTGCCAGCAGCCCTCTGGCGGGAGGCTACAATGAGCAGTTCTTC.

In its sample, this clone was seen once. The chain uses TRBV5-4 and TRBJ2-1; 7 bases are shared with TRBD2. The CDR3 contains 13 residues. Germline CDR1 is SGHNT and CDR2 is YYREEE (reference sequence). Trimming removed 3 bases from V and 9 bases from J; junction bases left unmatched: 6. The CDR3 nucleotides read TGTGCCAGCAGCTGGGGGGGGTCGGGTGAGCAGTTCTTC. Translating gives CASSWGGSGEQFF. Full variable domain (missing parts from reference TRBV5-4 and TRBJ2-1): ETGVTQSPTHLIKTRGQQVTLRCSSQSGHNTVSWYQQALGQGPQFIFQYYREEENGRGNFPPRFSGLQFPNYSSELNVNALELDDSALYLCASSWGGSGEQFFGPGTRLTVL.